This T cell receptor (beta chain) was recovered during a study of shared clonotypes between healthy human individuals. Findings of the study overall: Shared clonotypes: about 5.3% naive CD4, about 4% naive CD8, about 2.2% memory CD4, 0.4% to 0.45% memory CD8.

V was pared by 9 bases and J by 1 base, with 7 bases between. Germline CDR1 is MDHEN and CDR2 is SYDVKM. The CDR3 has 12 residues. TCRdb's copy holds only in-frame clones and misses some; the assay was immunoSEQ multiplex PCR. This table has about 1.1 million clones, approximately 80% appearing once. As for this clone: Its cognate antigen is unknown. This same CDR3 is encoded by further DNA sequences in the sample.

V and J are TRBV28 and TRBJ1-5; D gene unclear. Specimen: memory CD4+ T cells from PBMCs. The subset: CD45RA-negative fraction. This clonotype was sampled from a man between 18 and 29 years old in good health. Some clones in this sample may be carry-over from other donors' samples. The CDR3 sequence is CASSQSNQPQHF. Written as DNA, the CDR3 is TGTGCCAGTTCTCAGAGCAATCAGCCCCAGCATTTT.